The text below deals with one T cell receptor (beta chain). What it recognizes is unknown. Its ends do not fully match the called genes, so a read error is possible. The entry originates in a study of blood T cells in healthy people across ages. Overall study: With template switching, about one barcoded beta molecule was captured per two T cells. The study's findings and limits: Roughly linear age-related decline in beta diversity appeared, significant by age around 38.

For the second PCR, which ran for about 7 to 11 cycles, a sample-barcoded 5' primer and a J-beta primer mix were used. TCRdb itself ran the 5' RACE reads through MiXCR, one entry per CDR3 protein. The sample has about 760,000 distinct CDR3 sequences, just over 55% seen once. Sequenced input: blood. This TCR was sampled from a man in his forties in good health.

The CDR3 DNA reads TGTGTCACCAGCAGATATCTCGGGGATTCACGGGAGACCCAGTACTTC. Amino acid sequence: CVTSRYLGDSRETQYF. The rearrangement links TRBV15 to TRBJ2-5; D might be TRBD2 (5 bases). The germline V gene has CDR1 LNHNV and CDR2 YYDKDF (reference sequence). This CDR3 contains 16 residues. The complete variable domain, with remaining parts taken from reference TRBV15 and TRBJ2-5, reads DAMVIQNPRYQVTQFGKPVTLSCSQTLNHNVMYWYQQKSSQAPKLLFHYYDKDFNNEADTPDNFQSRRPNTSFCFLDIRSPGLGDTAMYLCVTSRYLGDSRETQYFGPGTRLLVL.